This TCR beta chain stems from a study of monozygotic twins with inflammatory bowel disease. TCRdb re-called the 5' RACE reads; one entry per CDR3 protein, DNA not given. The table for this sample gives 400,000 to 500,000 distinct CDR3 sequences. This receptor was identified in a human donor with ulcerative colitis or Crohn's disease, or a healthy co-twin of an affected twin (not recorded which). The sequencing input was blood.

This CDR3 reads CASSLDGSNEKLFF. This chain uses TRBV7-2 with TRBJ1-4. CDR1 is SGHTA and CDR2 is FQGNSA in the germline V gene. This CDR3 has 14 residues.